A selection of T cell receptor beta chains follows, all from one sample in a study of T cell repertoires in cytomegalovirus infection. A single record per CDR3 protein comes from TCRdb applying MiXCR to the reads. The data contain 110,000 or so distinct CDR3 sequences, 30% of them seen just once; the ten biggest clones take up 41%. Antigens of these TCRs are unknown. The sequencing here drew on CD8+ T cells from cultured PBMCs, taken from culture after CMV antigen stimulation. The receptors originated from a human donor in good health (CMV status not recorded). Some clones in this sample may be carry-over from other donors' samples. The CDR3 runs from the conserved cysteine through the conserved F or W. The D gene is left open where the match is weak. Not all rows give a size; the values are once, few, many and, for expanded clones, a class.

CDR3 protein: CSARDRLAGGPSYEQYF
CDR3 DNA: TGCAGTGCTAGGGATCGACTAGCGGGGGGACCCTCCTACGAGCAGTACTTC
clone size: few
D gene: TRBD2
J gene: TRBJ2-7
CDR3 length: 17
V gene: TRBV20-1

CDR3 protein: CASSPGQGHNEQFF
CDR3 DNA: TGTGCCAGCAGTCCGGGACAGGGCCACAATGAGCAGTTCTTC
clone size: few
D gene: TRBD1
J gene: TRBJ2-1
CDR3 length: 14
V gene: TRBV27

CDR3 protein: CASSSSPRTAPNTEAFF
CDR3 DNA: TGTGCCAGCAGTTCGAGCCCCAGGACAGCCCCAAACACTGAAGCTTTCTTT
clone size: .
D gene: .
J gene: TRBJ1-1
CDR3 length: 17
V gene: TRBV11-2

CDR3 protein: CASSEAGALYGYTF
CDR3 DNA: TGTGCCAGCAGTGAAGCGGGAGCACTCTATGGCTACACCTTC
clone size: .
D gene: .
J gene: TRBJ1-2
CDR3 length: 14
V gene: TRBV6-1

CDR3 protein: CASTISGDSYNEQFF
CDR3 DNA: TGTGCCAGCACCATCAGCGGGGACTCCTACAATGAGCAGTTCTTC
clone size: few
D gene: TRBD2
J gene: TRBJ2-1
CDR3 length: 15
V gene: TRBV6-2/TRBV6-3

CDR3 protein: CASSFGRDYEQYF
CDR3 DNA: TGTGCCAGCAGCTTCGGCAGAGACTACGAGCAGTACTTC
clone size: .
D gene: .
J gene: TRBJ2-7
CDR3 length: 13
V gene: TRBV7-6

CDR3 protein: CSATPAGGDAGTQYF
CDR3 DNA: TGCAGTGCTACCCCAGCGGGGGGGGATGCGGGGACCCAGTACTTC
clone size: .
D gene: TRBD2
J gene: TRBJ2-5
CDR3 length: 15
V gene: TRBV20-1

CDR3 protein: CASSQPGRKQETQYF
CDR3 DNA: TGTGCCAGCAGCCAACCGGGACGGAAACAAGAGACCCAGTACTTC
clone size: .
D gene: .
J gene: TRBJ2-5
CDR3 length: 15
V gene: TRBV7-2

CDR3 protein: CASSFELAGVNEQFF
CDR3 DNA: TGTGCCAGCAGCTTCGAACTAGCGGGGGTTAATGAGCAGTTCTTC
clone size: .
D gene: TRBD2
J gene: TRBJ2-1
CDR3 length: 15
V gene: TRBV5-6

CDR3 protein: CASSHGLNYGYTF
CDR3 DNA: TGTGCCAGCAGTCACGGACTCAACTATGGCTACACCTTC
clone size: few
D gene: .
J gene: TRBJ1-2
CDR3 length: 13
V gene: TRBV6-2/TRBV6-3

CDR3 protein: CASSSFCGDYNEQFF
CDR3 DNA: TGTGCCAGCAGCTCCTTCTGCGGCGACTACAATGAGCAGTTCTTC
clone size: .
D gene: .
J gene: TRBJ2-1
CDR3 length: 15
V gene: TRBV7-2

CDR3 protein: CASSFLAPGLFKSYNEQFF
CDR3 DNA: TGTGCCAGCAGTTTTCTAGCCCCGGGACTATTCAAATCCTACAATGAGCAGTTCTTC
clone size: .
D gene: TRBD2
J gene: TRBJ2-1
CDR3 length: 19
V gene: TRBV28

CDR3 protein: CASSYSKGRGQFF
CDR3 DNA: TGTGCCAGCAGTTACTCTAAGGGGAGGGGGCAGTTCTTC
clone size: .
D gene: TRBD2
J gene: TRBJ2-1
CDR3 length: 13
V gene: TRBV6-2/TRBV6-3

CDR3 protein: CASSFLPTGGLQETQYF
CDR3 DNA: TGTGCCAGCAGTTTTCTTCCTACAGGAGGACTCCAAGAGACCCAGTACTTC
clone size: once
D gene: .
J gene: TRBJ2-5
CDR3 length: 17
V gene: TRBV27

CDR3 protein: CASSLRGPWTGGATGELFF
CDR3 DNA: TGTGCCAGCAGCTTACGCGGGCCGTGGACAGGGGGCGCAACCGGGGAGCTGTTTTTT
clone size: few
D gene: TRBD1
J gene: TRBJ2-2
CDR3 length: 19
V gene: TRBV7-6

CDR3 protein: CASSHRNLVDWNTGVLFF
CDR3 DNA: TGTGCCAGCAGCCATAGAAATCTGGTTGACTGGAACACCGGGGTGCTGTTTTTT
clone size: .
D gene: .
J gene: TRBJ2-2
CDR3 length: 18
V gene: TRBV7-8

CDR3 protein: CASSLRYSVNTEAFF
CDR3 DNA: TGTGCCAGCAGCTTACGTTACAGCGTGAACACTGAAGCTTTCTTT
clone size: .
D gene: .
J gene: TRBJ1-1
CDR3 length: 15
V gene: TRBV7-4

CDR3 protein: CASNSPPFTDTQYF
CDR3 DNA: TGTGCCAGTAACTCTCCCCCTTTCACAGATACGCAGTATTTT
clone size: .
D gene: .
J gene: TRBJ2-3
CDR3 length: 14
V gene: TRBV19

CDR3 protein: CASSQSSGLDTQYF
CDR3 DNA: TGTGCCAGCAGCCAATCCAGCGGGCTGGATACGCAGTATTTT
clone size: .
D gene: .
J gene: TRBJ2-3
CDR3 length: 14
V gene: TRBV3-1

CDR3 protein: CASSLGTAVEAFF
CDR3 DNA: TGTGCCAGCAGCTTAGGGACAGCAGTAGAAGCTTTCTTT
clone size: .
D gene: .
J gene: TRBJ1-1
CDR3 length: 13
V gene: TRBV7-2

CDR3 protein: CASSPRWVPTGNYGYTF
CDR3 DNA: TGTGCCAGCAGCCCTCGTTGGGTGCCGACAGGGAACTATGGCTACACCTTC
clone size: few
D gene: TRBD1
J gene: TRBJ1-2
CDR3 length: 17
V gene: TRBV7-9

CDR3 protein: CASSLAKLNTEAFF
CDR3 DNA: TGTGCCAGCAGCTTAGCGAAGCTGAACACTGAAGCTTTCTTT
clone size: many
D gene: .
J gene: TRBJ1-1
CDR3 length: 14
V gene: TRBV7-8

CDR3 protein: CASSHARSGQPQHF
CDR3 DNA: TGCGCCAGCAGCCACGCGAGGAGCGGTCAGCCCCAGCATTTT
clone size: .
D gene: .
J gene: TRBJ1-5
CDR3 length: 14
V gene: TRBV4-1

CDR3 protein: CASSFYRTDTQYF
CDR3 DNA: TGTGCCAGCAGCTTCTACCGGACAGATACGCAGTATTTT
clone size: .
D gene: .
J gene: TRBJ2-3
CDR3 length: 13
V gene: TRBV11-2

CDR3 protein: CASSYSTGAYEQYF
CDR3 DNA: TGTGCCAGCAGTTACTCCACAGGGGCCTACGAGCAGTACTTC
clone size: few
D gene: TRBD1
J gene: TRBJ2-7
CDR3 length: 14
V gene: TRBV6-5

CDR3 protein: CASSQDWVAERTEAFF
CDR3 DNA: TGCGCCAGCAGCCAAGATTGGGTGGCAGAGAGGACTGAAGCTTTCTTT
clone size: few
D gene: .
J gene: TRBJ1-1
CDR3 length: 16
V gene: TRBV4-1

CDR3 protein: CASSHNPTGIGSYEQYF
CDR3 DNA: TGCGCCAGCAGCCACAACCCGACAGGGATAGGGTCCTACGAGCAGTACTTC
clone size: .
D gene: TRBD1
J gene: TRBJ2-7
CDR3 length: 17
V gene: TRBV4-3

CDR3 protein: CASSLGQGNSDTQYF
CDR3 DNA: TGTGCCAGCAGCTTGGGACAGGGGAATTCGGATACGCAGTATTTT
clone size: few
D gene: TRBD1
J gene: TRBJ2-3
CDR3 length: 15
V gene: TRBV5-8

CDR3 protein: CASSETGDYGYTF
CDR3 DNA: TGTGCCAGCAGCGAAACAGGGGACTATGGCTACACCTTC
clone size: .
D gene: TRBD1
J gene: TRBJ1-2
CDR3 length: 13
V gene: TRBV2

CDR3 protein: CASSIYWQGLGNEQFF
CDR3 DNA: TGTGCCAGTAGTATATACTGGCAGGGGCTCGGGAATGAGCAGTTCTTC
clone size: few
D gene: .
J gene: TRBJ2-1
CDR3 length: 16
V gene: TRBV19

CDR3 protein: CASSQEGQVKETQYF
CDR3 DNA: TGTGCCAGCAGCCAAGAGGGACAGGTCAAGGAGACCCAGTACTTC
clone size: many
D gene: TRBD1
J gene: TRBJ2-5
CDR3 length: 15
V gene: TRBV4-2

CDR3 protein: CASSLGHGTDTQYF
CDR3 DNA: TGTGCCAGCAGCTTAGGGCACGGCACAGATACGCAGTATTTT
clone size: many
D gene: .
J gene: TRBJ2-3
CDR3 length: 14
V gene: TRBV11-2

CDR3 protein: CSAVKTGTNTEAFF
CDR3 DNA: TGCAGTGCTGTAAAGACAGGGACGAACACTGAAGCTTTCTTT
clone size: .
D gene: TRBD1
J gene: TRBJ1-1
CDR3 length: 14
V gene: TRBV20-1

CDR3 protein: CASARAGALDTQYF
CDR3 DNA: TGTGCCAGCGCCCGAGCGGGGGCCTTAGATACGCAGTATTTT
clone size: few
D gene: TRBD2
J gene: TRBJ2-3
CDR3 length: 14
V gene: TRBV6-2/TRBV6-3

CDR3 protein: CASSDLGGADTEAFF
CDR3 DNA: TGTGCCAGCAGCGACCTTGGGGGGGCTGACACTGAAGCTTTCTTT
clone size: .
D gene: .
J gene: TRBJ1-1
CDR3 length: 15
V gene: TRBV5-6

CDR3 protein: CASRPRGTGELFF
CDR3 DNA: TGTGCCAGCAGGCCCCGGGGAACCGGGGAGCTGTTTTTT
clone size: .
D gene: .
J gene: TRBJ2-2
CDR3 length: 13
V gene: TRBV2

CDR3 protein: CASSTALVDTQYF
CDR3 DNA: TGTGCCAGCTCGACCGCCCTCGTGGATACGCAGTATTTT
clone size: many
D gene: .
J gene: TRBJ2-3
CDR3 length: 13
V gene: TRBV7-8

CDR3 protein: CASSHRGERGNTGELFF
CDR3 DNA: TGTGCCAGCAGCCATCGAGGGGAGCGGGGGAACACCGGGGAGCTGTTTTTT
clone size: few
D gene: TRBD2
J gene: TRBJ2-2
CDR3 length: 17
V gene: TRBV7-2

CDR3 protein: CASSLAYQGYTF
CDR3 DNA: TGTGCCAGCAGCTTAGCCTACCAAGGCTACACCTTC
clone size: few
D gene: .
J gene: TRBJ1-2
CDR3 length: 12
V gene: TRBV7-8

CDR3 protein: CASSRPGLAGRTGELFF
CDR3 DNA: TGTGCCAGTAGTAGACCGGGACTAGCGGGGCGGACCGGGGAGCTGTTTTTT
clone size: .
D gene: TRBD2
J gene: TRBJ2-2
CDR3 length: 17
V gene: TRBV19

CDR3 protein: CASSYFGQGGYNEQFF
CDR3 DNA: TGTGCCAGCAGTTACTTCGGACAGGGGGGTTACAATGAGCAGTTCTTC
clone size: many
D gene: TRBD1
J gene: TRBJ2-1
CDR3 length: 16
V gene: TRBV6-5

CDR3 protein: CASTLAGGGTEAFF
CDR3 DNA: TGTGCCAGCACACTGGCAGGGGGCGGAACTGAAGCTTTCTTT
clone size: few
D gene: TRBD1
J gene: TRBJ1-1
CDR3 length: 14
V gene: TRBV3-1

CDR3 protein: CASSWGLHDGEQYF
CDR3 DNA: TGTGCCAGCAGTTGGGGGTTACACGATGGGGAGCAGTACTTC
clone size: few
D gene: .
J gene: TRBJ2-7
CDR3 length: 14
V gene: TRBV12-3/TRBV12-4

CDR3 protein: CASSLSRLDGPPGTQYF
CDR3 DNA: TGTGCCAGCAGCCTCAGCCGGCTGGACGGACCACCGGGGACCCAGTACTTC
clone size: .
D gene: .
J gene: TRBJ2-5
CDR3 length: 17
V gene: TRBV3-1

CDR3 protein: CASKMTGTGNTIYF
CDR3 DNA: TGTGCCAGTAAAATGACAGGGACCGGAAACACCATATATTTT
clone size: .
D gene: TRBD1
J gene: TRBJ1-3
CDR3 length: 14
V gene: TRBV19

CDR3 protein: CASSILKQGEAFF
CDR3 DNA: TGTGCCAGCAGTATCCTCAAACAGGGTGAAGCTTTCTTT
clone size: .
D gene: .
J gene: TRBJ1-1
CDR3 length: 13
V gene: TRBV6-2/TRBV6-3

CDR3 protein: CASSMVEDRVYNEQFF
CDR3 DNA: TGTGCCAGTAGTATGGTCGAGGACAGAGTGTACAATGAGCAGTTCTTC
clone size: few
D gene: .
J gene: TRBJ2-1
CDR3 length: 16
V gene: TRBV19

CDR3 protein: CASSSVAGAPYNEQFF
CDR3 DNA: TGTGCCAGCAGCTCCGTAGCGGGGGCCCCGTACAATGAGCAGTTCTTC
clone size: .
D gene: TRBD2
J gene: TRBJ2-1
CDR3 length: 16
V gene: TRBV7-3

CDR3 protein: CNAGGPDGYTF
CDR3 DNA: TGCAATGCTGGGGGGCCGGATGGCTACACCTTC
clone size: .
D gene: .
J gene: TRBJ1-2
CDR3 length: 11
V gene: TRBV20-1